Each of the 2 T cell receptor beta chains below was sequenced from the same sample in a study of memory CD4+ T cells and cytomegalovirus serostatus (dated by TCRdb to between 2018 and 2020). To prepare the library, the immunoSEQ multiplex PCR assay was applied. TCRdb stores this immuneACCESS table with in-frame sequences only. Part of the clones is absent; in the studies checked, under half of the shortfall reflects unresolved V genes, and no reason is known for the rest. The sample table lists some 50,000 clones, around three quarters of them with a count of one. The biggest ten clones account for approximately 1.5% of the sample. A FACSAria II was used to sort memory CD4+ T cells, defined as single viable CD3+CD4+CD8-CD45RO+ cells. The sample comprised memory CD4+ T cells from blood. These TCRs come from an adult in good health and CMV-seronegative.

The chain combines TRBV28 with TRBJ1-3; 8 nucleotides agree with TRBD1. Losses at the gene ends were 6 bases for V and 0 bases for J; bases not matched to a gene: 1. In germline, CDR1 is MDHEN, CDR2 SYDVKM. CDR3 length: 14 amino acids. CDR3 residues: CASRTGVSGNTIYF. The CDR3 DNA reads TGTGCCAGCAGGACAGGGGTCTCTGGAAACACCATATATTTT. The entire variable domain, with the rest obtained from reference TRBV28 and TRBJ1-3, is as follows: DVKVTQSSRYLVKRTGEKVFLECVQDMDHENMFWYRQDPGLGLRLIYFSYDVKMKEKGDIPEGYSVSREKKERFSLILESASTNQTSMYLCASRTGVSGNTIYFGEGSWLTVV.

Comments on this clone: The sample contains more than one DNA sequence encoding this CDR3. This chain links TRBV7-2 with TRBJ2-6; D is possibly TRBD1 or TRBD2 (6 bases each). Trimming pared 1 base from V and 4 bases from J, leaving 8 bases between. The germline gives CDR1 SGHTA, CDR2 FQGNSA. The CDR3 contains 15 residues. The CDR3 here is CASSLGGAGANVLTF. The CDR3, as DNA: TGTGCCAGCAGCTTAGGGGGGGCAGGGGCCAACGTCCTGACTTTC.